Following are 22 T cell receptor beta chains from one sample sequenced in a study of cytomegalovirus exposure and HLA in healthy donors. This PCR relied on a set of 60 Vbeta primers and 13 Jbeta primers. Using immunoSEQ multiplex PCR, the repertoire was profiled, and TCRdb retains in-frame clones only, with some absent. The sample lists some 110,000 clones; roughly four fifths were seen once. The sample was PBMCs. These receptors all stem from a woman between 18 and 29 years old in good health and CMV-seronegative.

The chain joins TRBV30 to TRBJ2-3, with 8 bases aligning to TRBD2. The V and J ends lost 7 bases and 5 bases, in that order; junction bases with no gene match: 5. This CDR3 has 12 residues. CDR1 is GTSNPN, CDR2 SVGIG, per germline (reference sequence). CDR3 loop: CASGGAGDTQYF. DNA of the CDR3: TGTGCCTCGGGGGGGGCCGGAGATACGCAGTATTTT.

This chain uses TRBV29-1 with TRBJ2-5, with D perhaps TRBD2 (5 bases). V was trimmed by 6 bases and J by 5 bases, leaving 16 bases between them. The CDR3 totals 13 residues. Germline-derived CDR1 and CDR2 are SQVTM and ANQGSEA. The CDR3 loop is CSVAPGSGETQYF. The CDR3 DNA sequence: TGCAGCGTGGCCCCCGGTTCGGGGGAGACCCAGTACTTC.

This clone was found a few times. V is TRBV28 and J is TRBJ1-6, with 7 bases aligning to TRBD1. V shed 10 bases and J 7 bases; nucleotides not matched to a gene: 7. This CDR3 comprises 13 residues. The germline CDR1 and CDR2 sequences are MDHEN and SYDVKM. The CDR3 nucleotides read TGTGCCACCAGACAGGGAGCCAATTCACCCCTCCACTTT. Translating gives CATRQGANSPLHF. Full variable domain (remainder filled in from reference TRBV28 and TRBJ1-6): DVKVTQSSRYLVKRTGEKVFLECVQDMDHENMFWYRQDPGLGLRLIYFSYDVKMKEKGDIPEGYSVSREKKERFSLILESASTNQTSMYLCATRQGANSPLHFGNGTRLTVT.

The chain combines TRBV5-1 with TRBJ1-6, with TRBD1 matching over 12 bases. The CDR3 consists of 15 residues. Unmatched junction bases numbered 5, after V lost 3 bases and J lost 10 bases. Germline V gene data show CDR1 as SGHRS and CDR2 as YFSETQ. CDR3 DNA sequence: TGCGCCAGCAGCTCATCCGGGACAGGGGGCTCACCCCTCCACTTT. It yields the protein CASSSSGTGGSPLHF.

The V call is TRBV6-1, the J call TRBJ1-1; 9 nucleotides agree with TRBD1. The V gene end was trimmed by 5 bases and the J gene end by 7 bases; junction bases not matched to a gene: 8. The germline gives CDR1 MNHNS, CDR2 SASEGT. This CDR3 comprises 14 residues. The CDR3 DNA is TGTGCCAGCAGTAGGGACAGGGACCGCAATGAAGCTTTCTTT. It encodes CASSRDRDRNEAFF.

This sequence joins TRBV28 and TRBJ1-2, with 7 bases that match TRBD1. The CDR3 runs 13 residues. Germline V gene sequence: CDR1 MDHEN, CDR2 SYDVKM. V lost 5 bases and J lost 4; bases outside the gene matches: 4. The CDR3 nucleotides are TGTGCCAGCAGTAAGGACAGGCCCTATGGCTACACCTTC. Translating it yields CASSKDRPYGYTF.

This sequence joins TRBV14 and TRBJ1-3, with TRBD1 identical over 7 bases. The V gene's germline CDR1 is SGHDN and CDR2 FVKESK. This CDR3 has 15 amino acids. Trimming removed 0 bases from V and 4 bases from J; junction bases left unmatched: 3. The CDR3 region has the DNA TGTGCCAGCAGCCAAGAGGGGACAGTCGGAAACACCATATATTTT. Amino acids: CASSQEGTVGNTIYF.

The chain couples TRBV11-2 to TRBJ1-5, with no clear D. Trimming pared 4 bases from V and 7 bases from J, leaving 8 bases between. Looked up from germline, CDR1 is SGHAT and CDR2 is FQNNGV. The CDR3 runs to 12 residues. CDR3 nucleotide sequence: TGTGCCAGCAGCTCGCCAGGACAGCCCCAGCATTTT. Its translation is CASSSPGQPQHF. Combining the CDR3 with reference TRBV11-2 and TRBJ1-5 gives the whole variable domain EAGVAQSPRYKIIEKRQSVAFWCNPISGHATLYWYQQILGQGPKLLIQFQNNGVVDDSQLPKDRFSAERLKGVDSTLKIQPAKLEDSAVYLCASSSPGQPQHFGDGTRLSIL.

The V gene is TRBV2, the J gene TRBJ2-3, with D perhaps TRBD2 (6 bases). The CDR3 is 14 residues long. The V gene lost 8 bases and the J gene lost 0 bases, with 12 bases spanning the gap. Per germline, CDR1 SNHLY and CDR2 FYNNEI. The CDR3 DNA sequence: TGTGCCAGCCGGCGGGGCCCTAGCACAGATACGCAGTATTTT. Its protein is CASRRGPSTDTQYF.

This chain links TRBV15 with TRBJ2-7; D remains ambiguous. V gave up 0 bases and J gave up 2 bases, with 8 bases separating them. The CDR3 has 14 residues. Germline V CDR1 and CDR2: LNHNV, YYDKDF (reference sequence). Here the CDR3 reads CATSREGGPYEQYF. CDR3 nucleotides: TGTGCCACCAGCAGAGAGGGTGGGCCCTACGAGCAGTACTTC.

The chain combines TRBV5-1 with TRBJ2-3; D perhaps matches TRBD2 (5 bases). Trimming took off 4 bases at V and 0 bases at J, with 12 bases between the two ends. Germline values: CDR1 SGHRS, CDR2 YFSETQ. The CDR3 is made up of 15 amino acids. CDR3 amino acids: CASSQRGSSTDTQYF. CDR3 in DNA: TGCGCCAGCAGCCAACGAGGGTCTAGCACAGATACGCAGTATTTT.

V gene TRBV2 combines with J gene TRBJ1-5, with 9 positions matching TRBD1. This CDR3 contains 13 residues. With V trimmed by 4 bases and J by 6 bases, 1 base remained unmatched. The germline V gene has CDR1 SNHLY and CDR2 FYNNEI. CDR3 region: CASSGQGGQPQHF. The CDR3 DNA follows: TGTGCCAGCAGTGGACAGGGGGGTCAGCCCCAGCATTTT.

The chain is built from TRBV9 and TRBJ1-3; TRBD1 is a possible D gene (5 bases). The V end was cut by 4 bases, the J end by 0 bases, with 11 bases between. The CDR3 has 15 residues. Germline values: CDR1 SGDLS, CDR2 YYNGEE. CDR3 protein: CASSRSGGSGNTIYF. DNA of the CDR3: TGTGCCAGCAGCCGCTCCGGGGGCTCTGGAAACACCATATATTTT.

The chain recombines TRBV6-5 with TRBJ2-7, with 9 bases matching TRBD1. The CDR3 spans 14 residues. Per germline, CDR1 MNHEY and CDR2 SVGAGI. The junction had 10 bases not matched to a gene; V was cut back by 6 bases and J by 7 bases. CDR3 loop: CASRGAGTGKEQYF. The DNA for the CDR3 is TGTGCCAGCAGAGGAGCCGGGACAGGGAAAGAGCAGTACTTC.

By proportion, this clone is medium-sized (0.01 to 0.1%). The chain links TRBV5-4 to TRBJ2-3, with TRBD1 matching over 8 bases. CDR3 length: 14 residues. V shed 6 bases, J shed 3 bases, and the junction held 6 bases outside the gene matches. Germline CDR1 and CDR2: SGHNT and YYREEE (reference sequence). The CDR3 protein is CASTRGLETDTQYF. DNA for the CDR3: TGTGCCAGCACCAGGGGGCTGGAAACAGATACGCAGTATTTT.

This clone was observed a few times. This chain joins TRBV9 and TRBJ2-1; D might be TRBD2 (5 bases). Germline CDR1 and CDR2: SGDLS and YYNGEE. The CDR3 has 14 residues. The V end lost 4 bases, the J end lost 4 bases, and 12 bases lay between the germline ends. The DNA of the CDR3 is TGTGCCAGCAGCCTCGGACTCGGGTACAATGAGCAGTTCTTC. Translated: CASSLGLGYNEQFF.

The J gene is TRBJ1-4, the V gene TRBV28; 8 nucleotides agree with TRBD1. V dropped 7 bases and J dropped 6; count of bases not matched to a gene: 10. Germline V gives CDR1 MDHEN, CDR2 SYDVKM. This CDR3 comprises 15 residues. The CDR3 coding sequence is TGTGCCAGCACCCGAAGTGGACAGGGATATGAAAAACTGTTTTTT. The encoded protein is CASTRSGQGYEKLFF.

This clone turned up a few times. This rearrangement joins TRBV2 to TRBJ2-7; possible D gene TRBD1, 5 bases. CDR1 SNHLY and CDR2 FYNNEI come from the germline V gene. There are 14 residues in the CDR3. Trimming pared 7 bases from V and 1 base from J, leaving 14 bases between. The CDR3 spells CASTLDTLSYEQYF. The CDR3 DNA reads TGTGCCAGCACCTTGGACACCTTATCCTACGAGCAGTACTTC. Full variable domain (missing parts from reference TRBV2 and TRBJ2-7): EPEVTQTPSHQVTQMGQEVILRCVPISNHLYFYWYRQILGQKVEFLVSFYNNEISEKSEIFDDQFSVERPDGSNFTLKIRSTKLEDSAMYFCASTLDTLSYEQYFGPGTRLTVT.

The chain recombines TRBV2 with TRBJ1-5; perhaps TRBD1 as D (6 bases). The CDR3 totals 17 residues. V lost 4 bases, J lost 0 bases, and 16 bases lay in between. The germline gives CDR1 SNHLY, CDR2 FYNNEI. CDR3 region: CASSVPEGQNSNQPQHF. For the CDR3, the DNA is TGTGCCAGCAGTGTCCCCGAGGGACAAAATAGCAATCAGCCCCAGCATTTT.

J is TRBJ1-1 and V is TRBV30; D possibly corresponds to TRBD1 (5 bases). Germline-derived CDR1 and CDR2 are GTSNPN and SVGIG (reference sequence). Trimming removed 0 bases at V and 10 bases at J, with 24 bases between. This CDR3 spans 16 amino acids. This chain's CDR3 is CAWSVVAWQGALGAFF. The DNA of the CDR3 is TGTGCCTGGAGTGTAGTTGCTTGGCAGGGTGCATTAGGAGCTTTCTTT.

The chain combines TRBV7-2 with TRBJ2-1, with 10 bases matching TRBD1. V dropped 3 bases and J dropped 2; count of bases not matched to a gene: 1. Germline V gene data show CDR1 as SGHTA and CDR2 as FQGNSA. This CDR3 region has 15 residues. The CDR3 here is CASSFGQGAYNEQFF. CDR3 bases: TGTGCCAGCAGCTTCGGACAGGGGGCCTACAATGAGCAGTTCTTC.

In this sample, this clone turned up a few times. The chain is built from TRBV10-3 and TRBJ1-1, with 9 bases matching TRBD1. With 4 bases clipped from V and 5 bases from J, the junction kept 11 bases outside the gene matches. CDR1 is ENHRY and CDR2 is SYGVKD in the germline V gene. The CDR3 is 16 amino acids. CDR3 in DNA: TGTGCCATCAGTGTAGCTGAGACAGGGGGAGAAACTGAAGCTTTCTTT. Residues: CAISVAETGGETEAFF.